This T cell receptor beta chain is from a study of blood T cell repertoires in COVID-19. The count of this clone is one. This CDR3 has 15 amino acids. From germline, CDR1 is SGHTA and CDR2 FQGTGA. Trimming took off 5 bases at V and 2 bases at J, with 12 bases between the two ends. TCRdb's copy holds only in-frame clones and misses some; the assay was immunoSEQ multiplex PCR. The table shows about 92,000 clones, with around 88% occurring only once. Sequenced material: peripheral blood. V is TRBV7-3 and J is TRBJ2-2; D is perhaps TRBD2 (6 bases). The sequence came from a woman in her sixties with COVID-19, enrolled during active disease. The CDR3 sequence: CASSIPGLNTGELFF. The CDR3 nucleotides read TGTGCCAGCAGCATACCGGGACTTAACACCGGGGAGCTGTTTTTT.